This T cell receptor beta chain was profiled in a study of T cell responses to AZD1222 COVID-19 vaccine. Study results and limitations: At 160-218 and 743-854, vaccine-associated CD4 TCRs were dominant, and they spanned spike. Vaccination with two AZD1222 doses was followed by a rise in Spike-specific TCR breadth and depth.

A note on this clone: Its antigen is unidentified.

The CDR3 sequence is 15 residues long. Trimming stripped 2 bases from V and 2 bases from J, with 9 bases between. Germline V gene sequence: CDR1 MNHEY, CDR2 SVGAGI. Profiling relied on immunoSEQ multiplex PCR, and the TCRdb table lists in-frame clones only, not all of them. In the table there are 150,000 to 200,000 clones, 90% of which are singletons. The origin of this receptor is an adult in good health. This rearrangement joins TRBV6-5 to TRBJ2-2; D remains unclear. The sample here was peripheral blood, taken on day 0 of AZD1222 vaccination. The CDR3 here is CASSYERANTGELFF. DNA of the CDR3: TGTGCCAGCAGTTACGAACGGGCAAACACCGGGGAGCTGTTTTTT.